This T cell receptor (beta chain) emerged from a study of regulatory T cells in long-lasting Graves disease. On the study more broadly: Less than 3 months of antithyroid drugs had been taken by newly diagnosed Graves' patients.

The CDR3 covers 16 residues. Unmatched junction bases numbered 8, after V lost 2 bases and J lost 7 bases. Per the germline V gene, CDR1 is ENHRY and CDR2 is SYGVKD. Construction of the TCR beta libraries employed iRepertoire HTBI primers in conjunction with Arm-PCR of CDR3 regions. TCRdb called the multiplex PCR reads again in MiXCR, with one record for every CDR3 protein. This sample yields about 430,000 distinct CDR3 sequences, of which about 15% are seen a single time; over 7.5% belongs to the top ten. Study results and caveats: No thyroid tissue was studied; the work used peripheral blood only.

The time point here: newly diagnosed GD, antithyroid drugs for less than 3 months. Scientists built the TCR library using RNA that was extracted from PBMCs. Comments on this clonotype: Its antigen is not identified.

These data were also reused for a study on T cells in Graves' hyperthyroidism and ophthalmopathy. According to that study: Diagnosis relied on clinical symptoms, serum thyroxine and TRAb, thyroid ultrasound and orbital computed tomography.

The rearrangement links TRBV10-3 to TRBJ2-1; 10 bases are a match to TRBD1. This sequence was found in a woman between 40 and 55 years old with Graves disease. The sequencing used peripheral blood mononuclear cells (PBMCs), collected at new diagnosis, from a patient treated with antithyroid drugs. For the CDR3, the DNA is TGTGCCATCAGTGAGGGAGGGACAGGGGCTGGGAATGAGCAGTTCTTC. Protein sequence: CAISEGGTGAGNEQFF.